This T cell receptor (beta chain) was sequenced during a study of shared clonotypes between healthy human individuals. Naive CD8 cells were CD45RO-negative, positively selected for CCR7, excluding terminally differentiated effector memory CD45RA+ cells. TCRdb's copy holds only in-frame clones and misses some; the assay was immunoSEQ multiplex PCR. The sample has about 800,000 clones, roughly 96% seen once. The CDR3 has 15 residues. V lost 2 bases and J lost 1; bases outside the gene matches: 6. The germline gives CDR1 SGHNT, CDR2 YYREEE (reference sequence). V and J are TRBV5-4 and TRBJ2-7, with 7 bases lining up with TRBD1. Sequencing was carried out using naive CD8+ T cells sorted from blood. The TCR was taken from a man aged 25-45 years in good health. In DNA, the CDR3 is TGTGCCAGCAGCTTTGGGAAGGGGGCTTCCTACGAGCAGTACTTC. Protein: CASSFGKGASYEQYF.